These T cell receptor beta chains were read from a single sample in a study of OX40 agonist ivuxolimab in advanced cancers. Sequencing was performed with immunoSEQ multiplex PCR; in TCRdb, only in-frame clones are kept and a portion is missing. In the table there are more than 95,000 clones, around nine tenths of which are singletons. The material sequenced was CD4+ or CD8+ T cells sorted from blood, taken in a trial of the OX40 agonist ivuxolimab. All receptors derive from an adult with an advanced solid tumor such as melanoma, head and neck, liver or kidney cancer. CDR3s include the opening cysteine and the closing phenylalanine or tryptophan. A D gene is named only where the DNA matches it firmly. Size is stated for part of the rows, as once, few or many counts, or as a class when the clone is expanded.

v_gene: TRBV19
j_gene: TRBJ2-5
d_gene: NA
len: 13
abundance: NA
CDR3aa: CASSISVQETQYF
CDR3nt: TGTGCCAGTAGTATATCAGTCCAAGAGACCCAGTACTTC

v_gene: TRBV2
j_gene: TRBJ1-2
d_gene: NA
len: 16
abundance: NA
CDR3aa: CASSVRGEGINYGYTF
CDR3nt: TGTGCCAGCAGTGTAAGGGGCGAAGGAATAAACTATGGCTACACCTTC

v_gene: TRBV10-2
j_gene: TRBJ2-7
d_gene: NA
len: 12
abundance: NA
CDR3aa: CASRGPSYEQYF
CDR3nt: TGCGCCAGCAGGGGGCCCTCTTACGAGCAGTACTTC

v_gene: TRBV11-2
j_gene: TRBJ1-1
d_gene: TRBD1
len: 13
abundance: NA
CDR3aa: CASSRTGGTEAFF
CDR3nt: TGTGCCAGCAGCCGGACAGGGGGGACTGAAGCTTTCTTT

v_gene: TRBV6-6
j_gene: TRBJ2-3
d_gene: NA
len: 14
abundance: NA
CDR3aa: CASSPPYGGDTQYF
CDR3nt: TGTGCCAGCAGTCCCCCTTACGGTGGGGATACGCAGTATTTT

v_gene: TRBV18
j_gene: TRBJ1-1
d_gene: NA
len: 13
abundance: NA
CDR3aa: CASSSGQEVAKFF
CDR3nt: TGTGCCAGCTCATCCGGTCAGGAGGTAGCCAAATTCTTT

v_gene: TRBV5-1
j_gene: TRBJ2-1
d_gene: NA
len: 14
abundance: NA
CDR3aa: CASSLGDVYNEQFF
CDR3nt: TGCGCCAGCAGCTTGGGGGACGTCTACAATGAGCAGTTCTTC

v_gene: TRBV5-4
j_gene: TRBJ2-7
d_gene: TRBD1
len: 14
abundance: NA
CDR3aa: CASRGDRGFYEQYF
CDR3nt: TGTGCCAGCAGGGGAGACAGGGGGTTCTACGAGCAGTACTTC

v_gene: TRBV4-2
j_gene: TRBJ2-1
d_gene: NA
len: 17
abundance: NA
CDR3aa: CASSQGGRAGRYNEQFF
CDR3nt: TGTGCCAGCAGCCAAGGGGGAAGGGCGGGACGCTACAATGAGCAGTTCTTC

v_gene: TRBV11-1
j_gene: TRBJ2-1
d_gene: NA
len: 16
abundance: NA
CDR3aa: CASSPRRGGNYNEQFF
CDR3nt: TGTGCCAGCAGCCCCCGAAGGGGCGGGAACTACAATGAGCAGTTCTTC

v_gene: TRBV5-1
j_gene: TRBJ1-1
d_gene: TRBD1
len: 16
abundance: NA
CDR3aa: CASSLAPTGDSTEAFF
CDR3nt: TGCGCCAGCAGCTTGGCACCTACAGGGGATAGCACTGAAGCTTTCTTT

v_gene: TRBV5-1
j_gene: TRBJ1-5
d_gene: NA
len: 13
abundance: NA
CDR3aa: CASSYGPDQPQHF
CDR3nt: TGCGCCAGCAGCTACGGTCCGGATCAGCCCCAGCATTTT

v_gene: TRBV18
j_gene: TRBJ2-7
d_gene: TRBD1
len: 14
abundance: NA
CDR3aa: CASSPRDRLYEQYF
CDR3nt: TGTGCCAGCTCACCACGGGACAGGCTCTACGAGCAGTACTTC

v_gene: TRBV28
j_gene: TRBJ2-7
d_gene: NA
len: 14
abundance: NA
CDR3aa: CASSLQGRAYEQYF
CDR3nt: TGTGCCAGCAGTTTACAGGGTAGAGCCTACGAGCAGTACTTC

v_gene: TRBV5-4
j_gene: TRBJ1-5
d_gene: NA
len: 14
abundance: few
CDR3aa: CASSLQGIDQPQHF
CDR3nt: TGTGCCAGCAGCTTGCAGGGTATCGATCAGCCCCAGCATTTT

v_gene: TRBV5-1
j_gene: TRBJ2-5
d_gene: TRBD2
len: 15
abundance: NA
CDR3aa: CASSLASGYQETQYF
CDR3nt: TGCGCCAGCAGCTTGGCTAGCGGTTACCAAGAGACCCAGTACTTC

v_gene: TRBV6-5
j_gene: TRBJ1-2
d_gene: NA
len: 14
abundance: NA
CDR3aa: CASSDPGRLGGYTF
CDR3nt: TGTGCCAGCAGTGACCCGGGACGGCTCGGAGGCTACACCTTC

v_gene: TRBV7-9
j_gene: TRBJ2-7
d_gene: TRBD1
len: 15
abundance: NA
CDR3aa: CASSLAGQGSYEQYF
CDR3nt: TGTGCCAGCAGCTTAGCGGGACAGGGGTCCTACGAGCAGTACTTC

v_gene: TRBV7-2
j_gene: TRBJ1-2
d_gene: NA
len: 14
abundance: few
CDR3aa: CASSPRTEFYGYTF
CDR3nt: TGTGCCAGCAGCCCGCGGACAGAGTTCTATGGCTACACCTTC

v_gene: TRBV7-2
j_gene: TRBJ2-7
d_gene: TRBD2
len: 15
abundance: NA
CDR3aa: CASSPNVGLADPPYF
CDR3nt: TGTGCCAGCAGCCCAAACGTAGGACTAGCGGACCCCCCGTACTTC

v_gene: TRBV6-5
j_gene: TRBJ2-3
d_gene: TRBD2
len: 15
abundance: NA
CDR3aa: CASYPLAGVTDTQYF
CDR3nt: TGTGCCAGCTATCCACTAGCGGGAGTGACAGATACGCAGTATTTT

v_gene: TRBV19
j_gene: TRBJ1-5
d_gene: TRBD1
len: 16
abundance: once
CDR3aa: CASSSPSGTGLRPQHF
CDR3nt: TGTGCCAGTAGTAGCCCCTCCGGGACAGGGTTAAGGCCCCAGCATTTT

v_gene: TRBV18
j_gene: TRBJ2-3
d_gene: NA
len: 13
abundance: few
CDR3aa: CASSPPSTDTQYF
CDR3nt: TGTGCCAGCTCACCACCGAGCACAGATACGCAGTATTTT

v_gene: TRBV25-1
j_gene: TRBJ2-3
d_gene: TRBD2
len: 18
abundance: few
CDR3aa: CASSRSLSSGMNWDTQYF
CDR3nt: TGTGCCAGCAGTCGCAGTCTCTCTAGCGGGATGAATTGGGATACGCAGTATTTT

v_gene: TRBV28
j_gene: TRBJ2-3
d_gene: NA
len: 13
abundance: NA
CDR3aa: CASSLSVLRTQYF
CDR3nt: TGTGCCAGCAGTTTATCCGTTCTCAGGACGCAGTATTTT

v_gene: TRBV4-1
j_gene: TRBJ2-1
d_gene: TRBD2
len: 18
abundance: NA
CDR3aa: CASSQGTSGRGWWDEQFF
CDR3nt: TGCGCCAGCAGCCAAGGGACTAGCGGGAGAGGATGGTGGGATGAGCAGTTCTTC

v_gene: TRBV2
j_gene: TRBJ2-3
d_gene: TRBD2
len: 14
abundance: NA
CDR3aa: CASSRSGGTDTQYF
CDR3nt: TGTGCCAGCAGTCGTAGCGGGGGCACAGATACGCAGTATTTT

v_gene: TRBV19
j_gene: TRBJ1-4
d_gene: NA
len: 12
abundance: NA
CDR3aa: CASSYGSGKLFF
CDR3nt: TGTGCCAGTAGTTATGGTTCAGGGAAACTGTTTTTT

v_gene: TRBV28
j_gene: TRBJ1-2
d_gene: TRBD1
len: 13
abundance: NA
CDR3aa: CASSRRDSRGYTF
CDR3nt: TGTGCCAGCAGTCGGAGGGACAGCCGCGGCTACACCTTC

v_gene: TRBV6-6
j_gene: TRBJ2-7
d_gene: TRBD1
len: 13
abundance: NA
CDR3aa: CAIRQGSSYEQYF
CDR3nt: TGTGCCATCCGACAGGGGAGCTCCTACGAGCAGTACTTC

v_gene: TRBV19
j_gene: TRBJ2-7
d_gene: TRBD2
len: 17
abundance: NA
CDR3aa: CASSPPIRTSGLYEQYF
CDR3nt: TGTGCCAGTAGTCCACCTATTAGGACTAGCGGGCTCTACGAGCAGTACTTC

v_gene: TRBV5-6
j_gene: TRBJ2-2
d_gene: NA
len: 16
abundance: NA
CDR3aa: CASSLFQGVWTGELFF
CDR3nt: TGTGCCAGCAGCTTGTTCCAGGGAGTATGGACCGGGGAGCTGTTTTTT

v_gene: TRBV28
j_gene: TRBJ2-4
d_gene: NA
len: 15
abundance: NA
CDR3aa: CASSPLEVAKNIQYF
CDR3nt: TGTGCCAGCAGTCCCTTGGAGGTAGCCAAAAACATTCAGTACTTC

v_gene: TRBV5-6
j_gene: TRBJ2-1
d_gene: TRBD2
len: 17
abundance: NA
CDR3aa: CASSLPSSGRRNNEQFF
CDR3nt: TGTGCCAGCAGCTTGCCCTCTAGCGGGAGGCGGAACAATGAGCAGTTCTTC

v_gene: TRBV5-1
j_gene: TRBJ2-1
d_gene: NA
len: 13
abundance: NA
CDR3aa: CASSLNSGNEQFF
CDR3nt: TGCGCCAGCAGCTTGAATTCTGGCAATGAGCAGTTCTTC

v_gene: TRBV5-5
j_gene: TRBJ2-7
d_gene: NA
len: 14
abundance: once
CDR3aa: CASSGGDSRYEQYF
CDR3nt: TGTGCCAGCAGCGGGGGGGACAGCCGCTACGAGCAGTACTTC

v_gene: TRBV7-3
j_gene: TRBJ2-1
d_gene: TRBD2
len: 15
abundance: NA
CDR3aa: CASSLAGGPNNEQFF
CDR3nt: TGTGCCAGCAGCCTAGCGGGAGGGCCTAACAATGAGCAGTTCTTC

v_gene: TRBV7-3
j_gene: TRBJ2-7
d_gene: NA
len: 13
abundance: NA
CDR3aa: CASSLRSVGVQYF
CDR3nt: TGTGCCAGCAGCTTACGGTCGGTAGGGGTGCAGTACTTC

v_gene: TRBV7-2
j_gene: TRBJ1-2
d_gene: NA
len: 19
abundance: NA
CDR3aa: CASSLAYLAPNRAGYGYTF
CDR3nt: TGTGCCAGCAGCTTAGCCTACCTTGCCCCCAACAGGGCTGGCTATGGCTACACCTTC

v_gene: TRBV14
j_gene: TRBJ2-2
d_gene: NA
len: 18
abundance: once
CDR3aa: CASSQGFRRDKNTGELFF
CDR3nt: TGTGCCAGCAGCCAAGGATTTCGGCGGGATAAGAACACCGGGGAGCTGTTTTTT

v_gene: TRBV27
j_gene: TRBJ2-7
d_gene: NA
len: 14
abundance: NA
CDR3aa: CASSLQRKSYEQYF
CDR3nt: TGTGCCAGCAGTCTACAACGGAAGTCCTACGAGCAGTACTTC

v_gene: TRBV19
j_gene: TRBJ1-2
d_gene: NA
len: 14
abundance: NA
CDR3aa: CASSRSRKVYGYTF
CDR3nt: TGTGCCAGTAGTAGAAGCAGGAAAGTCTATGGCTACACCTTC

v_gene: TRBV4-2
j_gene: TRBJ2-3
d_gene: NA
len: 15
abundance: NA
CDR3aa: CASKSGASGTDTQYF
CDR3nt: TGTGCCAGCAAATCCGGGGCTAGCGGCACAGATACGCAGTATTTT

v_gene: TRBV15
j_gene: TRBJ2-7
d_gene: TRBD2
len: 16
abundance: NA
CDR3aa: CATSRGGTSGRYEQYF
CDR3nt: TGTGCCACCAGCAGAGGGGGGACTAGCGGGAGGTACGAGCAGTACTTC

v_gene: TRBV29-1
j_gene: TRBJ2-3
d_gene: TRBD2
len: 16
abundance: NA
CDR3aa: CSSGGSAGGSTDTQYF
CDR3nt: TGCAGCTCCGGCGGGTCGGCGGGAGGGAGCACAGATACGCAGTATTTT

v_gene: TRBV11-2
j_gene: TRBJ1-1
d_gene: NA
len: 19
abundance: NA
CDR3aa: CASSLAGPVTGWRNTEAFF
CDR3nt: TGTGCCAGCAGCTTAGCCGGGCCGGTAACAGGGTGGAGGAACACTGAAGCTTTCTTT

v_gene: TRBV28
j_gene: TRBJ1-2
d_gene: TRBD1
len: 15
abundance: NA
CDR3aa: CASSPGTGGMYGYTF
CDR3nt: TGTGCCAGCAGCCCCGGGACAGGGGGAATGTATGGCTACACCTTC

v_gene: TRBV5-4
j_gene: TRBJ2-3
d_gene: TRBD1
len: 15
abundance: NA
CDR3aa: CASSQDRGPTDTQYF
CDR3nt: TGTGCCAGCAGCCAGGACAGGGGGCCCACAGATACGCAGTATTTT

v_gene: TRBV19
j_gene: TRBJ2-2
d_gene: NA
len: 19
abundance: NA
CDR3aa: CASSMKPRQAQIGTGELFF
CDR3nt: TGTGCCAGTAGTATGAAACCCCGACAGGCGCAGATTGGCACCGGGGAGCTGTTTTTT

v_gene: TRBV5-1
j_gene: TRBJ1-2
d_gene: TRBD1
len: 13
abundance: once
CDR3aa: CASSLGTGVGYTF
CDR3nt: TGCGCCAGCAGCTTGGGGACAGGGGTAGGCTACACCTTC

v_gene: TRBV6-5
j_gene: TRBJ1-6
d_gene: NA
len: 15
abundance: NA
CDR3aa: CASSYSTLAGSPLHF
CDR3nt: TGTGCCAGCAGTTACTCGACCCTGGCAGGCTCACCCCTCCACTTT

v_gene: TRBV5-6
j_gene: TRBJ1-4
d_gene: NA
len: 14
abundance: NA
CDR3aa: CASSFGIANEKLFF
CDR3nt: TGTGCCAGCAGCTTTGGGATAGCTAATGAAAAACTGTTTTTT